Below, 31 T cell receptor beta chains from the same sample are listed, as sequenced in a study of T cell responses to AZD1222 COVID-19 vaccine. The assay was immunoSEQ multiplex PCR, and TCRdb's table has in-frame clones only and misses some. This table has roughly 140,000 clones, 70% to 90% appearing once. Here the sequenced sample was peripheral blood, taken on day 0 of MenACWY control vaccination. The receptors here all came from an adult in good health.

The gene calls are TRBV15 and TRBJ2-5; no clear D. V was shortened by 2 bases and J by 1 base, with 8 bases between the two germline ends. Germline CDR1 LNHNV, CDR2 YYDKDF (reference sequence). The CDR3 contains 14 residues. The CDR3 reads CATSRRPGQETQYF. CDR3 DNA sequence: TGTGCCACCAGCAGAAGACCGGGCCAAGAGACCCAGTACTTC.

The chain combines TRBV29-1 with TRBJ2-1, with 8 bases lining up with TRBD1. CDR1 and CDR2 from the germline V gene are SQVTM and ANQGSEA. Unmatched junction bases numbered 7, after V lost 6 bases and J lost 9 bases. The CDR3 has 12 amino acids. The CDR3 reads CSVHGQGGEQFF. CDR3 nucleotides: TGCAGCGTCCACGGACAGGGCGGTGAGCAGTTCTTC.

V gene TRBV28 combines with J gene TRBJ1-2, with D hard to call. The CDR3 is made up of 15 amino acids. Between the trimmed V and J ends, which lost 2 bases and 2 bases, there was a span of 12 bases. Germline lookup yields CDR1 MDHEN and CDR2 SYDVKM. The CDR3 region has the DNA TGTGCCAGCAGTTTACCCCAAGCGGGGAACTATGGCTACACCTTC. This gives the protein CASSLPQAGNYGYTF.

The chain couples TRBV27 to TRBJ2-1, with D uncertain. V lost 5 bases and J 0 bases, leaving 17 bases between the germline ends. The length of the CDR3 is 17 residues. From germline, CDR1 is MNHEY and CDR2 SMNVEV (reference sequence). CDR3 in DNA: TGTGCCAGCAGTCCGGCCGCCGTTATTTCCTCCTACAATGAGCAGTTCTTC. This gives the protein CASSPAAVISSYNEQFF.

This clone was observed once. The V call is TRBV30, the J call TRBJ1-1; maybe TRBD1 (5 bases). Germline V CDR1 and CDR2: GTSNPN, SVGIG (reference sequence). This CDR3 comprises 14 residues. Trimming removed 4 bases at V and 1 base at J, with 13 bases between. For the CDR3, the DNA is TGTGCCTGGAAATCCTGGGGGGAGAACACTGAAGCTTTCTTT. Translating it yields CAWKSWGENTEAFF.

The genes are TRBV9 and TRBJ2-3, with D maybe TRBD2 (6 bases). The CDR3 loop spans 17 amino acids. Trimming cost V 0 bases and J 5 bases, with 19 bases left between them. Looked up from germline, CDR1 is SGDLS and CDR2 is YYNGEE. CDR3 residues: CASSVALGRAAGDTQYF. The CDR3 DNA reads TGTGCCAGCAGCGTAGCTCTCGGCAGGGCAGCGGGAGATACGCAGTATTTT.

The chain recombines TRBV7-9 with TRBJ2-1; D not certain. In germline, CDR1 is SEHNR, CDR2 FQNEAQ (reference sequence). With 5 bases removed from V and 4 bases from J, the gap between germline ends came to 12 bases. This CDR3 has 14 amino acids. The DNA for the CDR3 is TGTGCCAGCAGCCCCCTCACAGATTACAATGAGCAGTTCTTC. Translating it yields CASSPLTDYNEQFF.

This clone was observed a single time. CDR3 nucleotides: TGTGCCAGCCGGACAGGGGGCTCCTACGAGCAGTACTTC. Its translation: CASRTGGSYEQYF. This chain connects TRBV6-5 to TRBJ2-7; 10 nucleotides agree with TRBD1. V trimming: 8 bases; J trimming: 0 bases; junction bases outside the gene matches: 1. Germline V gives CDR1 MNHEY, CDR2 SVGAGI. The CDR3 is 13 residues long.

The chain's CDR3 is CAWRDRGKTYGYTF. The CDR3 nucleotides are TGTGCCTGGAGAGACAGGGGGAAGACATATGGCTACACCTTC. The chain couples TRBV30 to TRBJ1-2; 9 bases are a match to TRBD1. Germline assignment: CDR1 GTSNPN and CDR2 SVGIG (reference sequence). This CDR3 is 14 amino acids long. Unmatched junction bases numbered 7, after V lost 3 bases and J lost 5 bases.

Concerning this clone: Other DNA sequences from this sample encode an identical CDR3 as well. The chain joins TRBV5-4 to TRBJ2-3, with 8 bases that match TRBD1. The CDR3 is 14 residues long. CDR1 is SGHNT, CDR2 YYREEE, per germline (reference sequence). J lost 1 base, V lost 3 bases, and 1 base had no gene match. Here the CDR3 DNA reads TGTGCCAGCAGCTCGGGACAGGGCACAGATACGCAGTATTTT. Protein sequence: CASSSGQGTDTQYF.

This clone came up a few times. J is TRBJ1-3 and V is TRBV24-1; D unresolved. The V gene's germline CDR1 is KGHDR and CDR2 SFDVKD. Trimming pared 0 bases from V and 4 bases from J, leaving 18 bases between. The CDR3 runs 18 residues. The CDR3 DNA is TGTGCCACCAGTGATTTGCACTATCGGTCAGTAACCGGAAACACCATATATTTT. Translating it yields CATSDLHYRSVTGNTIYF.

The table lists this clone with a count of one. The J gene is TRBJ2-7, the V gene TRBV15, with 9 bases aligning to TRBD1. Unmatched junction bases numbered 11, after V lost 1 base and J lost 7 bases. This CDR3 contains 16 residues. Germline lookup yields CDR1 LNHNV and CDR2 YYDKDF (reference sequence). Here the CDR3 DNA reads TGTGCCACCAGCAGAGCCCGACAGGGGGTCTTGGGGGAGCAGTACTTC. This translates into CATSRARQGVLGEQYF.

Only one count was recorded for this clone. The CDR3 DNA reads as TGTGCCAGCAGCGCCCAACCGGGTAACACTGAAGCTTTCTTT. It encodes CASSAQPGNTEAFF. This sequence joins TRBV9 and TRBJ1-1; D uncertain. Trimming took off 3 bases at V and 2 bases at J, with 11 bases between the two ends. The germline V gene encodes CDR1 SGDLS and CDR2 YYNGEE. CDR3 size: 14 residues.

The chain uses TRBV6-5 and TRBJ1-2; no definite D call. The CDR3 length is 13 residues. Germline V gives CDR1 MNHEY, CDR2 SVGAGI. The ends were cut back, 3 bases at V and 6 bases at J, with 11 bases in the middle. CDR3 sequence reads: CASSYQWQNGYTF. CDR3 coding DNA: TGTGCCAGCAGTTATCAGTGGCAGAATGGCTACACCTTC.

The V gene is TRBV19, the J gene TRBJ2-1; the D gene could be TRBD1 or TRBD2 (6 bases each). CDR3 size: 15 residues. V was clipped by 7 bases and J by 5 bases, with 18 bases between them. In germline, CDR1 is LNHDA, CDR2 SQIVND (reference sequence). The CDR3 loop is CASTAYGGQNNEQFF. CDR3 sequence (DNA): TGTGCCAGTACCGCTTACGGGGGACAAAACAATGAGCAGTTCTTC.

The rearrangement joins TRBV11-3 to TRBJ2-3; 11 nucleotides agree with TRBD2. The V and J ends lost 1 base and 5 bases, in that order; junction bases with no gene match: 2. This CDR3 has 15 amino acids. CDR1 and CDR2 (germline): SGHNT, YENEEA. DNA of the CDR3: TGTGCCAGCAGCTTAGCGCTAGCGGGAGGAGATACGCAGTATTTT. Protein product: CASSLALAGGDTQYF. The entire variable domain, with the rest obtained from reference TRBV11-3 and TRBJ2-3, is as follows: EAGVVQSPRYKIIEKKQPVAFWCNPISGHNTLYWYLQNLGQGPELLIRYENEEAVDDSQLPKDRFSAERLKGVDSTLKIQPAELGDSAVYLCASSLALAGGDTQYFGPGTRLTVL.

The chain has TRBV9 and TRBJ2-2; TRBD2 might be the D (5 bases). Germline V gene data show CDR1 as SGDLS and CDR2 as YYNGEE. V lost 0 bases to trimming and J lost 0 bases, with 9 bases between them. The CDR3 runs 16 residues. The CDR3: CASSVASGTNTGELFF. The CDR3 DNA is TGTGCCAGCAGCGTAGCCTCGGGGACGAACACCGGGGAGCTGTTTTTT.

V gene TRBV27 combines with J gene TRBJ2-1; 11 bases fit TRBD2. The CDR3 runs 18 residues. Trimming took 2 bases from V and 0 from J; bases not matched to a gene: 6. Per the germline V gene, CDR1 is MNHEY and CDR2 is SMNVEV (reference sequence). Written as DNA, the CDR3 is TGTGCCAGCAGTTTAGTTAGCGGGAGGGTAAGCTCCTACAATGAGCAGTTCTTC. Protein sequence: CASSLVSGRVSSYNEQFF.

The sample holds one count of this clone. The chain uses TRBV5-5 and TRBJ2-2; D is perhaps TRBD2 (5 bases). The CDR3 totals 14 residues. The V and J ends lost 4 bases and 6 bases respectively, with 13 bases between them. CDR1 is SGHKS, CDR2 YYEKEE, per germline (reference sequence). The CDR3 spells CASSLHTSAGELFF. The CDR3 nucleotides are TGTGCCAGCAGCCTCCACACTAGTGCCGGGGAGCTGTTTTTT.

J is TRBJ1-1 and V is TRBV19, with TRBD1 matching 7 bases. The V and J ends lost 6 bases and 5 bases, in that order; junction bases with no gene match: 9. This CDR3 has 14 amino acids. Germline assignment: CDR1 LNHDA and CDR2 SQIVND (reference sequence). The CDR3: CASRSTGLETEAFF. In DNA, the CDR3 is TGTGCCAGTAGATCGACAGGGCTAGAAACTGAAGCTTTCTTT.

This chain joins TRBV27 and TRBJ2-5; TRBD1 might be the D (6 bases). This CDR3 contains 14 residues. Trimming stripped 10 bases from V and 0 bases from J, with 15 bases between. The V gene's germline CDR1 is MNHEY and CDR2 SMNVEV (reference sequence). CDR3 region: CATRGGRHQETQYF. As DNA, the CDR3 is TGTGCCACCAGGGGCGGGCGGCACCAAGAGACCCAGTACTTC.

This chain connects TRBV11-3 to TRBJ1-2; D uncertain. The CDR3 covers 12 residues. V lost 3 bases and J lost 6, with 8 bases in between. Germline V gene lookup returns CDR1 SGHNT and CDR2 YENEEA. The DNA for the CDR3 is TGTGCCAGCAGCTTTTTCAGTAATGGCTACACCTTC. This sequence encodes CASSFFSNGYTF.

This sequence joins TRBV6-5 and TRBJ1-1; no reliable D call. V gave up 0 bases and J gave up 10 bases, with 9 bases separating them. CDR1 and CDR2 from the germline V gene are MNHEY and SVGAGI. The CDR3 runs to 12 residues. In DNA form, the CDR3 reads TGTGCCAGCAGTTACTCGACGGAGGGAGCTTTCTTT. It specifies CASSYSTEGAFF.

J is TRBJ2-5 and V is TRBV7-2; possible D gene TRBD1, 5 bases. The CDR3 sequence is 13 residues long. Germline CDR1 is SGHTA and CDR2 is FQGNSA. Deletions cut 5 bases from V and 4 bases from J, with 11 bases between. The CDR3 nucleotides are TGTGCCAGCAGCGGATTGGGGCGAGAGACCCAGTACTTC. This gives the protein CASSGLGRETQYF. Full variable domain (outside the CDR3, taken from reference TRBV7-2 and TRBJ2-5): GAGVSQSPSNKVTEKGKDVELRCDPISGHTALYWYRQSLGQGLEFLIYFQGNSAPDKSGLPSDRFSAERTGGSVSTLTIQRTQQEDSAVYLCASSGLGRETQYFGPGTRLLVL.

The CDR3 sequence is CASSPSGRFNSPLHF. The CDR3 DNA follows: TGTGCCAGCAGCCCGAGCGGCCGTTTTAATTCACCCCTCCACTTT. V usage is TRBV14 and J usage is TRBJ1-6; D remains ambiguous. V shed 4 bases and J shed 6 bases, with 13 bases lying between them. This CDR3 is 15 amino acids long. Germline loops: CDR1 SGHDN, CDR2 FVKESK.

This chain links TRBV7-9 with TRBJ1-2; D possibly corresponds to TRBD1 (5 bases). The germline V and J ends were trimmed by 5 bases and 8 bases, with 12 bases remaining between them. The CDR3 runs 12 residues. CDR1 and CDR2 (germline): SEHNR, FQNEAQ (reference sequence). CDR3 DNA sequence: TGTGCCAGCAGCCCAGGGAATCGAGGCTACACCTTC. Its protein product is CASSPGNRGYTF.

The J gene is TRBJ1-2, the V gene TRBV27; 7 nucleotides align to TRBD1. CDR3 size: 11 residues. Trimming took 5 bases from V and 8 from J; bases not matched to a gene: 2. The germline V gene has CDR1 MNHEY and CDR2 SMNVEV (reference sequence). For the CDR3, the DNA is TGTGCCAGCAGTCAGGGGGACGGCTACACCTTC. Encoded protein: CASSQGDGYTF.

This clone came up once. J is TRBJ1-6 and V is TRBV5-1; the match to TRBD1 covers 8 bases. Germline CDR1 and CDR2: SGHRS and YFSETQ. The length of the CDR3 is 13 residues. V lost 5 bases to trimming and J lost 10 bases; unmatched junction nucleotides: 5. CDR3 DNA sequence: TGCGCCAGCAGGGAGGGACAGGAATCACCCCTCCACTTT. Translating it yields CASREGQESPLHF. Variable domain in full (rest from reference TRBV5-1 and TRBJ1-6): KAGVTQTPRYLIKTRGQQVTLSCSPISGHRSVSWYQQTPGQGLQFLFEYFSETQRNKGNFPGRFSGRQFSNSRSEMNVSTLELGDSALYLCASREGQESPLHFGNGTRLTVT.

The chain joins TRBV19 to TRBJ1-2, with D possibly being TRBD1 (6 bases). From germline, CDR1 is LNHDA and CDR2 SQIVND (reference sequence). Between the trimmed V and J ends, which lost 6 bases and 2 bases, there was a span of 10 bases. CDR3 length: 13 amino acids. CDR3 nucleotides: TGTGCCAGTAGGCCGGACAGCAACTATGGCTACACCTTC. Encoded protein: CASRPDSNYGYTF.

The chain links TRBV28 to TRBJ2-3; D is ambiguous. The CDR3 totals 13 residues. CDR1 and CDR2 (germline): MDHEN, SYDVKM. V gave up 3 bases and J gave up 4 bases, with 8 bases separating them. CDR3 sequence (DNA): TGTGCCAGCAGTTTGCAAGGTCCAGATACGCAGTATTTT. Protein sequence: CASSLQGPDTQYF.

The chain links TRBV20-1 to TRBJ2-1; unclear D gene. This CDR3 is built from 11 residues. Trimming removed 0 bases at V and 6 bases at J, with 3 bases between. Germline CDR1 reads DFQATT; CDR2 reads SNEGSKA (reference sequence). CDR3 loop: CSARDRNEQFF. DNA for the CDR3: TGCAGTGCTAGAGATCGCAATGAGCAGTTCTTC.